This T cell receptor (beta chain) was recovered during a study of persistence of HIV-infected CD4 T cells. This was the immunoSEQ version 4 assay in survey mode. This table comes from immunoSEQ multiplex PCR, and its TCRdb copy is limited to in-frame clones, with some not included. In the table there are tens of thousands of clones, about nine tenths of which are singletons. About this clone: The antigen is not known.

Nonspecific anti-CD3/anti-CD28 bead stimulation represents the broad CD4+ T cell repertoire. Sorting selected CD4+ T cells upregulating both CD40 ligand and CD69. PBMCs were depleted of CD8+ T cells before stimulation. The V end lost 6 bases, the J end lost 2 bases, and 10 bases lay between the germline ends. The CDR3 is made up of 14 amino acids. Germline V gene data show CDR1 as MDHEN and CDR2 as SYDVKM. This clonotype was sampled from an adult man with HIV who was CMV-seropositive. The specimen was CD4+ T cells sorted from PBMCs after approximately 20-hour stimulation, collected from a patient who received antiretroviral therapy. The chain couples TRBV28 to TRBJ2-2; TRBD1 is a possible D gene (6 bases). In DNA, the CDR3 is TGTGCCAGCAGGTGGGGACAAAACACCGGGGAGCTGTTTTTT. This gives the protein CASRWGQNTGELFF.